These 23 T cell receptor beta chains came from one sample sequenced in a study of regulatory T cells in long-lasting Graves disease. iRepertoire HTBI primers and Arm-PCR of CDR3 regions built TCR beta libraries. TCRdb redid the calling of the multiplex PCR reads with MiXCR, one entry per CDR3 protein. The sample consists of 200,000 to 300,000 distinct CDR3 sequences, over 20% of them appearing once. The sample's time point: newly diagnosed GD, antithyroid drugs for less than 3 months. The TCR library was made from RNA that had been extracted from PBMCs in TRIzol. The sequenced sample was peripheral blood mononuclear cells (PBMCs), obtained at new diagnosis, from a patient treated with antithyroid drugs. Receptor source: a female donor with Graves disease.

In regard to this clonotype: This sequence is one base from a far larger clone and is likely a read error. The rearrangement links TRBV28 to TRBJ1-5; 7 bases are a match to TRBD1. The CDR3 runs to 12 residues. Trimming removed 11 bases from V and 2 bases from J; junction bases left unmatched: 3. CDR1 is MDHEN and CDR2 is SYDVKM in the germline V gene. As DNA, the CDR3 is TGTGCCTGCGGGACAGGCAATCAGCCCCAGCATTTT. Its protein product is CACGTGNQPQHF. Filled out from reference TRBV28 and TRBJ1-5, the complete variable domain reads DVKVTQSSRYLVKRTGEKVFLECVQDMDHENMFWYRQDPGLGLRLIYFSYDVKMKEKGDIPEGYSVSREKKERFSLILESASTNQTSMYLCACGTGNQPQHFGDGTRLSIL.

The chain joins TRBV2 to TRBJ2-6, with D tentatively TRBD2 (6 bases). CDR3 size: 20 residues. The V end lost 0 bases, the J end lost 0 bases, and 18 bases lay between the germline ends. Germline V gene sequence: CDR1 SNHLY, CDR2 FYNNEI. CDR3 in amino acids: CASSEAQRAPSLSGANVLTF. In nucleotides, the CDR3 is TGTGCCAGCAGTGAAGCCCAGCGGGCCCCATCCCTCTCTGGGGCCAACGTCCTGACTTTC.

V gene TRBV7-2 combines with J gene TRBJ1-2; D perhaps matches TRBD1 (6 bases). The CDR3 loop spans 17 amino acids. Germline V gene data show CDR1 as SGHTA and CDR2 as FQGNSA. V dropped 1 base and J dropped 3 bases, with 18 bases sitting between them. CDR3 amino acids: CASSLEAGATSHYGYTF. The CDR3, as DNA: TGTGCCAGCAGCTTAGAGGCGGGGGCAACCTCTCACTATGGCTACACCTTC.

Only a few counts were recorded for this clonotype. The V and J genes are TRBV19 and TRBJ2-1, with TRBD2 matching over 15 bases. The germline V gene encodes CDR1 LNHDA and CDR2 SQIVND (reference sequence). V was clipped by 4 bases and J by 3 bases; unmatched bases: 4. The CDR3 has 17 amino acids. CDR3 loop: CASSRGLAGGFYNEQFF. CDR3 nucleotide sequence: TGTGCCAGTAGTAGGGGACTAGCGGGGGGTTTCTACAATGAGCAGTTCTTC.

This clonotype showed up many times. The chain combines TRBV20-1 with TRBJ2-1; maybe TRBD1 (6 bases). V lost 3 bases and J 7 bases, leaving 10 bases between the germline ends. CDR1 is DFQATT and CDR2 is SNEGSKA in the germline V gene (reference sequence). CDR3 length equals 12 residues. In nucleotides, the CDR3 is TGCAGTGCTAGGGGGGCACCAAATGAGCAGTTCTTC. Translating it yields CSARGAPNEQFF.

This clonotype was detected ten times or more. This sequence joins TRBV11-3 and TRBJ2-4, with 8 bases aligning to TRBD1. The CDR3 has 15 residues. Germline V gene lookup returns CDR1 SGHNT and CDR2 YENEEA. V was pared by 5 bases and J by 9 bases, with 12 bases of the junction left unmatched. The CDR3 reads CASSQAGGLSPIQYF. CDR3 in DNA: TGTGCCAGCAGCCAGGCAGGGGGCTTAAGTCCCATTCAGTACTTC.

This clonotype came up many times. The chain uses TRBV28 and TRBJ2-1; D remains unclear. Between the trimmed V and J ends, which lost 3 bases and 9 bases, there was a span of 9 bases. CDR1 is MDHEN, CDR2 SYDVKM, per germline. The CDR3 runs 12 residues. The CDR3 nucleotides are TGTGCCAGCAGTTTCGAAGACTCTGAGCAGTTCTTC. Its protein is CASSFEDSEQFF.

This clonotype was seen repeatedly, ten times or more. The chain has TRBV20-1 and TRBJ2-2; the match to TRBD2 covers 8 bases. The V segment lost 5 bases and the J segment 1 base; nucleotides outside the gene matches: 6. Per germline, CDR1 DFQATT and CDR2 SNEGSKA (reference sequence). This CDR3 region has 15 residues. The CDR3 coding sequence is TGCAGTGCTCCAATAGCGGGGAGGAACACCGGGGAGCTGTTTTTT. Protein sequence: CSAPIAGRNTGELFF.

This clonotype was seen many times. The chain is built from TRBV2 and TRBJ2-7; TRBD1 matches at 7 bases. Germline CDR1 reads SNHLY; CDR2 reads FYNNEI. There are 13 residues in the CDR3. After removal of 6 bases from V and 5 bases from J, the junction contained 7 bases not matched to a gene. This CDR3 reads CASRWEGGHEQYF. CDR3 in DNA: TGTGCCAGCAGGTGGGAAGGGGGCCACGAGCAGTACTTC. The entire variable domain, with the rest obtained from reference TRBV2 and TRBJ2-7, is as follows: EPEVTQTPSHQVTQMGQEVILRCVPISNHLYFYWYRQILGQKVEFLVSFYNNEISEKSEIFDDQFSVERPDGSNFTLKIRSTKLEDSAMYFCASRWEGGHEQYFGPGTRLTVT.

The sample holds many counts of this clonotype. The V call is TRBV6-1, the J call TRBJ2-3; tentative D call: TRBD2 (6 bases). Germline assignment: CDR1 MNHNS and CDR2 SASEGT. Trimming pared 3 bases from V and 0 bases from J, leaving 10 bases between. The CDR3 runs to 15 residues. The CDR3 sequence is CASSEGGSSTDTQYF. CDR3 nucleotides: TGTGCCAGCAGTGAGGGGGGATCTAGCACAGATACGCAGTATTTT.

This clonotype was observed many times. The V gene is TRBV20-1, the J gene TRBJ2-1, with 11 bases identical to TRBD2. Germline CDR1 DFQATT, CDR2 SNEGSKA (reference sequence). V was clipped by 5 bases and J by 9 bases; unmatched bases: 15. The CDR3 totals 16 residues. CDR3 nucleotide sequence: TGCAGTGCTGAAGAGGCTAGCGGGGGGCCTAGTATTGAGCAGTTCTTC. Translated, it gives CSAEEASGGPSIEQFF.

This sequence joins TRBV14 and TRBJ1-1; D is unresolved. The CDR3 is 14 amino acids. Trimming shortened V by 2 bases and J by 4 bases, and 11 bases separated the two germline ends. In germline, CDR1 is SGHDN, CDR2 FVKESK. The CDR3 spells CASSQNWRTTEAFF. The DNA of the CDR3 is TGTGCCAGCAGCCAAAATTGGAGGACCACTGAAGCTTTCTTT.

This clonotype appeared many times. Sequence at one end of the junction differs from germline and may be a read error. The V call is TRBV28, the J call TRBJ2-5, with 7 bases fitting TRBD1. The CDR3 length is 14 residues. The germline CDR1 and CDR2 sequences are MDHEN and SYDVKM. DNA for the CDR3: TGCGCCAGCAGCTCACCGGGACAGCAAGAGACCCAGTACTTC. Its translation: CASSSPGQQETQYF.

This clonotype has a count of ten or more. The rearrangement uses TRBV6-2 or TRBV6-3 and TRBJ2-2; D gene unclear. The CDR3 has 15 residues. V was cut by 1 base and J by 5 bases, with 11 bases left in between. The germline CDR1 and CDR2 sequences are MNHEY and SVGEGT. As DNA, the CDR3 is TGTGCCAGCAGTTACTTCGTCGGGCCGACCGGGGAGCTGTTTTTT. Protein product: CASSYFVGPTGELFF.

Worth noting for this clonotype: Germline and junction disagree at one end, which may indicate a read error. J is TRBJ2-1 and V is TRBV20-1; no firm D call. Per germline, CDR1 DFQATT and CDR2 SNEGSKA (reference sequence). The CDR3 is 11 residues long. The CDR3 loop reads CSASAEDERFF. Here the CDR3 DNA reads TGCAGTGCTAGCGCAGAGGATGAGCGGTTCTTC.

There are many counts of this clonotype. This sequence joins TRBV6-9 and TRBJ1-5, with D unclear. V gave up 3 bases and J gave up 4 bases, with 10 bases separating them. The CDR3 extends over 14 amino acids. Germline values: CDR1 MNHGY, CDR2 SVAAGI. The CDR3 spells CASSYGQVNQPQHF. The CDR3, as DNA: TGTGCCAGCAGTTACGGTCAGGTTAATCAGCCCCAGCATTTT.

This clonotype was recorded many times. The chain uses TRBV4-1 and TRBJ2-1, with TRBD2 identical over 10 bases. The CDR3 length is 15 residues. V shed 1 base, J shed 4 bases, and the junction held 1 base outside the gene matches. CDR1 MGHRA and CDR2 YSYEKL come from the germline V gene. The CDR3 nucleotides are TGCGCCAGCAGCCAAGCGGGACTAGCGTACAATGAGCAGTTCTTC. Its protein product is CASSQAGLAYNEQFF.

The gene calls are TRBV19 and TRBJ2-6; 9 nucleotides match TRBD1. CDR1 is LNHDA, CDR2 SQIVND, per germline (reference sequence). The V and J ends lost 3 bases and 0 bases, in that order; junction bases with no gene match: 15. The CDR3 is made up of 21 amino acids. The DNA for the CDR3 is TGTGCCAGTAGTATCGGAAGGGGGGACAGGGCCGAATTCTCTGGGGCCAACGTCCTGACTTTC. This translates into CASSIGRGDRAEFSGANVLTF.

The table lists this clonotype with many counts. The chain links TRBV3-1 to TRBJ1-1, with unresolved D. CDR3 length: 14 amino acids. Germline CDR1 is LGHDT and CDR2 is YNNKEL (reference sequence). The ends were cut back, 3 bases at V and 3 bases at J, with 11 bases in the middle. The CDR3 region has the DNA TGTGCCAGCAGCCAGGCTGGACGGGACACTGAAGCTTTCTTT. It is translated as CASSQAGRDTEAFF.

This clonotype was seen only a few times. Its ends do not fully match the called genes, so a read error is possible. This rearrangement joins TRBV13 to TRBJ2-7; tentatively, D is TRBD1 (5 bases). Germline CDR1 reads PRHDT; CDR2 reads FYEKMQ (reference sequence). CDR3 length: 16 amino acids. The CDR3 sequence is CASSSHVTDTSYEQYF. Here the CDR3 DNA reads TGTGCCAGCAGCTCTCACGTGACAGACACCTCCTATGAGCAGTACTTC.

This clonotype was counted many times. The chain links TRBV29-1 to TRBJ2-1, with TRBD1 identical over 8 bases. This CDR3 has 16 amino acids. Germline lookup yields CDR1 SQVTM and CDR2 ANQGSEA. Trimming at V came to 2 bases and at J to 0 bases, leaving 6 bases not matched to a gene. The CDR3 reads CSVERGTGSSYNEQFF. CDR3 coding DNA: TGCAGCGTTGAACGGGGGACAGGAAGCTCCTACAATGAGCAGTTCTTC.

This clonotype was counted at least ten times. The rearrangement links TRBV5-5 to TRBJ2-7, with D tentatively TRBD1 or TRBD2 (6 bases each). Deletions cut 4 bases from V and 0 bases from J, with 20 bases between. The CDR3 length is 17 residues. CDR1 and CDR2 from the germline V gene are SGHKS and YYEKEE (reference sequence). CDR3 coding DNA: TGTGCCAGCAGCCCGAGGGGGGCGGCAGATAGCTCCTACGAGCAGTACTTC. This sequence encodes CASSPRGAADSSYEQYF.

This clonotype was picked up many times. The chain links TRBV11-2 to TRBJ2-1, with D uncertain. Germline V gene data show CDR1 as SGHAT and CDR2 as FQNNGV. The CDR3 is 13 amino acids. Trimming cost V 0 bases and J 10 bases, with 10 bases left between them. Here the CDR3 reads CASSLDKGNEQFF. In DNA form, the CDR3 reads TGTGCCAGCAGCTTAGATAAAGGTAACGAGCAGTTCTTC.